This TCR beta chain was sequenced during a study of T-cell memory formation after mild COVID-19. The table lists this clonotype with a few counts. Its matching antigen is unknown. Trimming pared 7 bases from V and 7 bases from J, leaving 7 bases between. The CDR3 consists of 10 residues. Using constant-segment primers, 5'RACE produced TCR alpha and TCR beta cDNA libraries carrying sample barcodes and UMIs. Using its own MiXCR run on the 5' RACE reads, TCRdb lists one record per CDR3 protein. The sample includes roughly 240,000 distinct CDR3 sequences, roughly 15% seen only once; the top ten take 2.1%. Study-wide results and caveats: Pre-infection memory carried some responding clones, suggesting that cross-reactive memory joined. Clones that contracted from day 15 to 85 had balanced CD4/CD8; later expanders were CD4+ biased.

The material sequenced was PBMCs or a T cell subset sorted from them (not recorded which). The J gene is TRBJ1-2, the V gene TRBV12-3 or TRBV12-4; no firm D call. The source of this sequence is an adult woman who had mild COVID-19 (a few samples of this study predate the infection). Cell type and time point are not known. Here the CDR3 DNA reads TGTGCCAGCAAGTCAGTTGGCTACACCTTC. This encodes CASKSVGYTF.